These 17 T cell receptor beta chains came from one sample sequenced in a study of CD8 T cells in ankylosing spondylitis (dated by TCRdb to about 2017). The library was obtained by 5' RACE. For sequencing, an Illumina HiSeq 2500 was employed. The public reads were reanalyzed by TCRdb: fastp trimming at Q25, MiXCR alignment, in-frame beta chains only. Duplicate CDR3 protein sequences are folded into a single record with the most common DNA and genes. This sample is represented by 340,000 or so distinct CDR3 sequences; about 15% of them were singletons. Around 1% of the sample goes to the ten largest clones. Sequencing was performed on blood, either unsorted or a sorted T cell fraction (not recorded which). Receptors originate from a male donor with ankylosing spondylitis or in good health (not recorded which).

This clonotype has more than one count but fewer than ten. The CDR3 is CASYGQGVPSAEKLFF. In DNA form, the CDR3 reads TGTGCCAGCTACGGACAGGGGGTCCCCTCGGCGGAAAAACTGTTTTTT. This chain links TRBV6-1 with TRBJ1-4, with 10 bases that match TRBD1. The ends lost 8 bases at V and 8 bases at J; junction bases unmatched: 14. CDR1 is MNHNS and CDR2 is SASEGT in the germline V gene. CDR3 length: 16 residues.

The gene calls are TRBV11-2 and TRBJ2-3; D possibly corresponds to TRBD2 (6 bases). CDR1 and CDR2 from the germline V gene are SGHAT and FQNNGV. V was trimmed by 4 bases and J by 0 bases, leaving 11 bases between them. The CDR3 loop spans 15 amino acids. In DNA form, the CDR3 reads TGTGCCAGCAGCTCCGGTGCGGGGAGCACAGATACGCAGTATTTT. Protein: CASSSGAGSTDTQYF. Drawing the rest from reference TRBV11-2 and TRBJ2-3, the complete variable domain is EAGVAQSPRYKIIEKRQSVAFWCNPISGHATLYWYQQILGQGPKLLIQFQNNGVVDDSQLPKDRFSAERLKGVDSTLKIQPAKLEDSAVYLCASSSGAGSTDTQYFGPGTRLTVL.

The chain carries TRBV3-1 and TRBJ2-7; 7 bases fit TRBD1. CDR3 size: 14 residues. Germline CDR1 is LGHDT and CDR2 is YNNKEL (reference sequence). The trim removed 3 bases at V and 3 bases at J, leaving 5 bases unmatched. The DNA for the CDR3 is TGTGCCAGCAGCCAGGCCGGGACAGTCTACGAGCAGTACTTC. Protein: CASSQAGTVYEQYF.

This clonotype appeared a few times. V is TRBV5-6 and J is TRBJ1-6, with D unclear. Germline lookup yields CDR1 SGHDT and CDR2 YYEEEE. Trimming removed 5 bases at V and 7 bases at J, with 10 bases between. The CDR3 spans 13 residues. CDR3 protein: CASSREANSPLHF. In nucleotides, the CDR3 is TGTGCCAGCAGTCGGGAGGCAAATTCACCCCTCCACTTT. The variable domain in full, with the rest retrieved from reference TRBV5-6 and TRBJ1-6, is DAGVTQSPTHLIKTRGQQVTLRCSPKSGHDTVSWYQQALGQGPQFIFQYYEEEERQRGNFPDRFSGHQFPNYSSELNVNALLLGDSALYLCASSREANSPLHFGNGTRLTVT.

This clonotype was detected a few times. J is TRBJ1-2 and V is TRBV20-1; 7 bases agree with TRBD1. V lost 5 bases to trimming and J lost 4 bases; unmatched junction nucleotides: 16. Germline V lookup: CDR1 DFQATT, CDR2 SNEGSKA (reference sequence). This CDR3 is 16 amino acids long. Here the CDR3 DNA reads TGCAGTGCTCGTCCAAACCGGGACAGCTATTTCTATGGCTACACCTTC. Its protein is CSARPNRDSYFYGYTF.

This clonotype was recorded at least ten times. V and J are TRBV12-3 or TRBV12-4 and TRBJ1-2; 8 bases are shared with TRBD1. The CDR3 has 15 amino acids. After removal of 3 bases from V and 8 bases from J, the junction contained 11 bases not matched to a gene. The CDR3 reads CASSFRDRPLWGYTF. CDR3 DNA: TGTGCCAGCAGTTTCCGGGACAGGCCCTTGTGGGGCTACACCTTC.

Only a few counts were recorded for this clonotype. The chain uses TRBV27 and TRBJ1-2, with D hard to call. Trimming stripped 4 bases from V and 2 bases from J, with 14 bases between. The CDR3 runs 15 residues. CDR1 MNHEY and CDR2 SMNVEV come from the germline V gene (reference sequence). CDR3 nucleotide sequence: TGTGCCAGCAGTTCCCTGGCTGCCGCAAACTATGGCTACACCTTC. Translating it yields CASSSLAAANYGYTF.

This clonotype has only a few counts. V and J are TRBV20-1 and TRBJ1-2; D is perhaps TRBD1 (5 bases). Germline V CDR1 and CDR2: DFQATT, SNEGSKA (reference sequence). The CDR3 covers 13 residues. V lost 6 bases to trimming and J lost 0 bases, with 11 bases between them. CDR3: CSARTGPNYGYTF. CDR3 coding DNA: TGCAGTGCGCGAACAGGACCTAACTATGGCTACACCTTC.

This clonotype was seen more than once but under ten times. The chain combines TRBV5-1 with TRBJ2-7; TRBD1 matches 7 bases. Unmatched junction bases numbered 10, after V lost 6 bases and J lost 4 bases. There are 14 residues in the CDR3. Germline CDR1 reads SGHRS; CDR2 reads YFSETQ. The CDR3 sequence: CASTTIGRGYEQYF. The CDR3 nucleotides are TGCGCCAGCACTACTATCGGCAGGGGGTACGAGCAGTACTTC.

This sequence joins TRBV11-1 and TRBJ2-4; D gene ambiguous. The CDR3 loop spans 15 amino acids. V was trimmed by 5 bases and J by 0 bases, leaving 11 bases between them. Per the germline V gene, CDR1 is SGHAT and CDR2 is FQDESV (reference sequence). CDR3 sequence: CASSVSLLAKNIQYF. The CDR3 bases are TGTGCCAGCAGCGTATCGCTTCTAGCCAAAAACATTCAGTACTTC.

The J gene is TRBJ2-3, the V gene TRBV10-3, with a weak D call TRBD1 (5 bases). The V end lost 0 bases, the J end lost 5 bases, and 12 bases lay between the germline ends. CDR3 size: 15 residues. From germline, CDR1 is ENHRY and CDR2 SYGVKD. This chain's CDR3 is CAISESKGWEDTQYF. For the CDR3, the DNA is TGTGCCATCAGTGAGTCGAAGGGGTGGGAAGATACGCAGTATTTT.

This clonotype was seen many times. The V and J genes are TRBV25-1 and TRBJ2-5, with D possibly being TRBD2 (5 bases). CDR3 size: 14 residues. V was clipped by 7 bases and J by 2 bases, with 14 bases between them. CDR1 is MGHDK and CDR2 is SYGVNS in the germline V gene. The chain's CDR3 is CASTPKEVQETQYF. CDR3 nucleotides: TGTGCCAGCACTCCAAAGGAGGTACAAGAGACCCAGTACTTC.

This clonotype was detected only a few times. V and J are TRBV4-2 and TRBJ1-5, with D uncertain. The germline V gene encodes CDR1 LGHNA and CDR2 YNFKEQ. The CDR3 has 14 residues. With 4 bases removed from V and 2 bases from J, the gap between germline ends came to 9 bases. The DNA for the CDR3 is TGTGCCAGCAGCCCAGCGGGTGGCAATCAGCCCCAGCATTTT. Translation: CASSPAGGNQPQHF.

This clonotype was counted a few times. Written as DNA, the CDR3 is TGCGCCAGCAGCCAAGATGGGCGCTTAGGCACAGATACGCAGTATTTT. Protein sequence: CASSQDGRLGTDTQYF. The chain uses TRBV4-1 and TRBJ2-3; D is uncertain. V was shortened by 0 bases and J by 1 base, with 11 bases between the two germline ends. CDR3 length: 16 residues. Germline V gene lookup returns CDR1 MGHRA and CDR2 YSYEKL.

A few counts support this clonotype. This chain's CDR3 is CASSYGGTLNQPQHF. The CDR3 bases are TGTGCCAGCAGTTACGGAGGGACGCTCAATCAGCCCCAGCATTTT. The rearrangement uses TRBV6-5 and TRBJ1-5, with D tentatively TRBD1 (5 bases). The V end lost 2 bases, the J end lost 3 bases, and 11 bases lay between the germline ends. Per the germline V gene, CDR1 is MNHEY and CDR2 is SVGAGI. This CDR3 is 15 amino acids long.

This clonotype occurred a few times. The rearrangement joins TRBV29-1 to TRBJ2-1; D gene ambiguous. V lost 0 bases, J lost 3 bases, and 15 bases lay in between. The CDR3 spans 16 residues. The V gene's germline CDR1 is SQVTM and CDR2 ANQGSEA. The CDR3 DNA sequence: TGCAGCGTTGAAGATCGGATAGGAGCGAACTACAATGAGCAGTTCTTC. This codes for CSVEDRIGANYNEQFF.

The chain is built from TRBV19 and TRBJ1-1, with 7 positions matching TRBD1. CDR1 is LNHDA and CDR2 is SQIVND in the germline V gene (reference sequence). Losses at the gene ends were 7 bases for V and 1 base for J; bases not matched to a gene: 6. The CDR3 totals 14 residues. The CDR3 reads CASNRGSGNTEAFF. The CDR3 DNA reads as TGTGCCAGTAACAGGGGAAGCGGGAACACTGAAGCTTTCTTT.